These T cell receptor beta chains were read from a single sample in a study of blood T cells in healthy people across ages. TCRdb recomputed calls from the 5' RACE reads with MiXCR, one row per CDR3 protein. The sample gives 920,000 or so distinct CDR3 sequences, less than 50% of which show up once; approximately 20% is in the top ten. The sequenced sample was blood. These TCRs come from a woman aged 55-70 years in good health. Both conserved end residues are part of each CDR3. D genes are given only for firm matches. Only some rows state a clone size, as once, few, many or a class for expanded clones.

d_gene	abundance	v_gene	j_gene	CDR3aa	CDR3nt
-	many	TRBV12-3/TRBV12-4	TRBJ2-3	CASSNGIGRTDTQYF	TGTGCCAGCAGTAACGGGATCGGACGCACAGATACGCAGTATTTT
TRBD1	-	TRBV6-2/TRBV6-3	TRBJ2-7	CASSSQGAVYEQYF	TGTGCCAGCAGTTCCCAGGGGGCTGTCTACGAGCAGTACTTC
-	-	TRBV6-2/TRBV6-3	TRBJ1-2	CASSRQGSNYGYTF	TGTGCCAGCAGCCGTCAGGGGTCTAACTATGGCTACACCTTC
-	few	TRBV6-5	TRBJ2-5	CASTGEQETQYF	TGTGCCAGTACGGGAGAGCAAGAGACCCAGTACTTC
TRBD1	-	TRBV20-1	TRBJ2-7	CSARGGTGGNPTYEQYF	TGCAGTGCTAGAGGGGGGACAGGGGGAAACCCGACCTACGAGCAGTACTTC
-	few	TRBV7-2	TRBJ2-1	CASSLGADLRDEQFF	TGTGCCAGCAGCTTAGGGGCTGACCTTCGGGATGAGCAGTTCTTC
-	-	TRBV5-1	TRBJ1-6	CASSSDRYPLHF	TGCGCCAGCAGCTCAGACAGATATCCCCTCCACTTT
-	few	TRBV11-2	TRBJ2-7	CASSLRATKSYEQYF	TGTGCCAGCAGCTTAAGGGCCACAAAGTCCTACGAGCAGTACTTC
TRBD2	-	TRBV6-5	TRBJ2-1	CASSGLAQNEQFF	TGTGCCAGCAGCGGACTAGCTCAGAATGAGCAGTTCTTC
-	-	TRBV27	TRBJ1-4	CASSLSRQARLFF	TGTGCCAGCAGTTTATCCCGACAGGCTAGACTGTTTTTT
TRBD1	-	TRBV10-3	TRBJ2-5	CAISEAGQGETQYF	TGTGCCATCAGTGAGGCGGGACAGGGAGAGACCCAGTACTTC
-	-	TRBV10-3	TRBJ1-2	CAIRRQMGYIF	TGTGCCATCAGACGACAGATGGGCTACATCTTC
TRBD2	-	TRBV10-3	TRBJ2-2	CAISEMTRLAGKNTGELFF	TGTGCCATCAGTGAGATGACCCGACTAGCGGGAAAGAACACCGGGGAGCTGTTTTTT
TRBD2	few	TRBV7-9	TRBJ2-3	CASRISGREDTQYF	TGTGCCAGCAGGATTAGCGGGAGGGAAGATACGCAGTATTTT
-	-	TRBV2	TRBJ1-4	CASRFTAANEKLFF	TGTGCCAGCAGGTTTACAGCCGCTAATGAAAAACTGTTTTTT
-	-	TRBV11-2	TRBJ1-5	CASRGSSRSNQPQHF	TGTGCCAGCAGGGGGAGTTCGCGGAGCAATCAGCCCCAGCATTTT
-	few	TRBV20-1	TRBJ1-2	CSARTLGAVYGYTF	TGCAGTGCTAGGACCCTGGGGGCGGTCTATGGCTACACCTTC
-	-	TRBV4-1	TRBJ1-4	CASSQLLEIGTNEKLFF	TGCGCCAGCAGCCAGTTATTGGAAATAGGAACTAATGAAAAACTGTTTTTT
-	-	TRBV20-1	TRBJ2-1	CSARDAGRGGNEQFF	TGCAGTGCTAGAGATGCCGGCAGGGGAGGAAATGAGCAGTTCTTC
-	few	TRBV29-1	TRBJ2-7	CSGREDSEQYF	TGCAGCGGGCGAGAGGACAGCGAGCAGTACTTC
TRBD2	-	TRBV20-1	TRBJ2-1	CSAPDDSGFYNEQFF	TGCAGTGCTCCTGACGATAGCGGGTTCTACAATGAGCAGTTCTTC